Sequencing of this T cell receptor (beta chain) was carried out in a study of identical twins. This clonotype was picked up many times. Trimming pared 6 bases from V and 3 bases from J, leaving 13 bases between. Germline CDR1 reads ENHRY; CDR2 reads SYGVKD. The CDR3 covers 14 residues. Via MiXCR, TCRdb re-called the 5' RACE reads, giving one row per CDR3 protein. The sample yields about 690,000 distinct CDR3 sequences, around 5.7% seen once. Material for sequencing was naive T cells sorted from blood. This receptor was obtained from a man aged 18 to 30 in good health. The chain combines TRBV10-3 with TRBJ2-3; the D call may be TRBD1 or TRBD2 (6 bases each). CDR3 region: CAIREGVTTDTQYF. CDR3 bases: TGTGCCATCAGGGAGGGGGTGACGACAGATACGCAGTATTTT.